This record concerns one T cell receptor beta chain sequence. As yet, its antigen is unknown. This sample was included in a study of blood T cells in healthy people across ages. Findings and limits, study-wide: Possibly confounding the expanded clonotype changes was the fact that donor CMV status was unknown.

Germline V gene lookup returns CDR1 MNHEY and CDR2 SVGEGT. V dropped 10 bases and J dropped 6 bases, with 16 bases sitting between them. This CDR3 is 13 amino acids long. Researchers collected 7.5 to 10 milliliters of peripheral blood from every single donor. A second PCR, run for about 6 to 11 cycles, used a sample-barcoded 5' primer plus a J-beta primer mix. Via MiXCR, TCRdb re-called the 5' RACE reads, giving one row per CDR3 protein. The repertoire includes 1.5 million to 1.8 million distinct CDR3 sequences, less than 45% of them detected once, and just over 4% sits in the top ten. J is TRBJ2-1 and V is TRBV6-2 or TRBV6-3, with D possibly matching TRBD2 (6 bases). The clonotype comes from a woman under 30 in good health. Input material: blood. This chain's CDR3 is CATHTLAFNEQFF. The CDR3 nucleotides are TGTGCCACCCATACTCTAGCGTTCAATGAGCAGTTCTTC.